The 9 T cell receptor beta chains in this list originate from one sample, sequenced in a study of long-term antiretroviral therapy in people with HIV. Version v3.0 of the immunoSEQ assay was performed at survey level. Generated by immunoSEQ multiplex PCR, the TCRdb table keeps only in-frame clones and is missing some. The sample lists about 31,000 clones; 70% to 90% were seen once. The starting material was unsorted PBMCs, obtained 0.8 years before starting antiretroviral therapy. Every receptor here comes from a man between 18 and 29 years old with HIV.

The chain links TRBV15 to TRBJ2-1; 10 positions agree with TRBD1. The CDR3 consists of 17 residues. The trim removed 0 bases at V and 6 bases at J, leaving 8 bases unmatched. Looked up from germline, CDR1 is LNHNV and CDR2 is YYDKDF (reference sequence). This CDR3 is CATSRDLGTGESNEQFF. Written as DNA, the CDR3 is TGTGCCACCAGCAGAGATTTGGGGACAGGGGAGTCCAATGAGCAGTTCTTC.

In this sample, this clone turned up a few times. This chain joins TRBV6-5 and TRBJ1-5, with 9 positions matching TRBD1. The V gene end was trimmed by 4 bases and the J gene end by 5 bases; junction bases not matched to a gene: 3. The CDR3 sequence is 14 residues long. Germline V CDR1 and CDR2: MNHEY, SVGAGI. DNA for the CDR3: TGTGCCAGCAGTTCGCGGGACAGGGATCAGCCCCAGCATTTT. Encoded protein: CASSSRDRDQPQHF.

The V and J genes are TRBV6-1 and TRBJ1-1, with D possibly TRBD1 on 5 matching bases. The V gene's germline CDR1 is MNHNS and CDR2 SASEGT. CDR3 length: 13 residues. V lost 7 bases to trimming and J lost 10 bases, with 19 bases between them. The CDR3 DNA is TGTGCCAGCACCAGGGTAAGAAAATCGGGAGCTTTCTTT. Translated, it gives CASTRVRKSGAFF.

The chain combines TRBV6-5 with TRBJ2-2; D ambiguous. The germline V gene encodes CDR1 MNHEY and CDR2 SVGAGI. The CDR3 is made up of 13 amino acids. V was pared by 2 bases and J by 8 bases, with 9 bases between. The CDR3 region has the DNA TGTGCCAGCAGTTACGGATCAAGTGGGGAGCTGTTTTTT. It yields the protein CASSYGSSGELFF.

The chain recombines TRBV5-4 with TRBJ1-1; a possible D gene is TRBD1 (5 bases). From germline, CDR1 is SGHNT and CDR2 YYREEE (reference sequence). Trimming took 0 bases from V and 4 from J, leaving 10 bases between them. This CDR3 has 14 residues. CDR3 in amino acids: CASSLGQRGTEAFF. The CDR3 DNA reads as TGTGCCAGCAGCTTGGGACAGAGGGGCACTGAAGCTTTCTTT.

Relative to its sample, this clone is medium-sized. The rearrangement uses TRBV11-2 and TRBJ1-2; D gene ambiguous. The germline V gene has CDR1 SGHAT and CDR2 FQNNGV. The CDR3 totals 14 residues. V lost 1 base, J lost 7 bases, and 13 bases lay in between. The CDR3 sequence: CASSLGETGLGYTF. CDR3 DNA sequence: TGTGCCAGCAGCTTAGGAGAGACGGGTCTTGGCTACACCTTC.

The CDR3 region is CATDRGPDGYTF. In nucleotides, the CDR3 is TGTGCCACCGACAGGGGGCCTGATGGCTACACCTTC. The chain is built from TRBV7-9 and TRBJ1-2; 10 nucleotides align to TRBD1. This CDR3 is built from 12 residues. Germline trimming cut 10 bases from V and 6 bases from J; bases unmatched to any gene: 5. CDR1 and CDR2 (germline): SEHNR, FQNEAQ (reference sequence).

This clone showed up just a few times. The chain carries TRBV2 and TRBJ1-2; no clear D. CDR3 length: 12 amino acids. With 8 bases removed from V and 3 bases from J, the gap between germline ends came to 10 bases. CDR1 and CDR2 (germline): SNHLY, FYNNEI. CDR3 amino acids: CASSPADYGYTF. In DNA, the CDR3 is TGTGCCAGCTCCCCCGCAGACTATGGCTACACCTTC.

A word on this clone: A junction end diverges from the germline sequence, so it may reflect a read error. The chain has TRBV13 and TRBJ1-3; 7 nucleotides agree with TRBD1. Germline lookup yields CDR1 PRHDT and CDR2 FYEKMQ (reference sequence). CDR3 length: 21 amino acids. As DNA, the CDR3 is TGTGCCAGCAGCCTAGGGACACACGGGACAGTATTTTTCGGCTCTGGAAACACCATATATTTT. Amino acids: CASSLGTHGTVFFGSGNTIYF.